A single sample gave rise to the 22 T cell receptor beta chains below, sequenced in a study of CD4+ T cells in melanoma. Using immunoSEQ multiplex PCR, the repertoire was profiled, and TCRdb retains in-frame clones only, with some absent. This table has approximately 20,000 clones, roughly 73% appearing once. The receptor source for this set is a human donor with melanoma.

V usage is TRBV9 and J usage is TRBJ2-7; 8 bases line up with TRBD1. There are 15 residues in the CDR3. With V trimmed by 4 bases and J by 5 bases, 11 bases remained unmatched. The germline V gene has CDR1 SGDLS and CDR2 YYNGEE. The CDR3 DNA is TGTGCCAGCAGCTTTCAACCCAACAGGGGGGACGAGCAGTACTTC. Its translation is CASSFQPNRGDEQYF.

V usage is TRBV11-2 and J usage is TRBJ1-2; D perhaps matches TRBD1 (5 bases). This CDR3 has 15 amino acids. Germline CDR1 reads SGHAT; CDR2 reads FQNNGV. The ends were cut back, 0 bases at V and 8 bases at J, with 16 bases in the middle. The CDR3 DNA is TGTGCCAGCAGCTTAGATATCATGGGACGAGGGGGCTACACCTTC. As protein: CASSLDIMGRGGYTF.

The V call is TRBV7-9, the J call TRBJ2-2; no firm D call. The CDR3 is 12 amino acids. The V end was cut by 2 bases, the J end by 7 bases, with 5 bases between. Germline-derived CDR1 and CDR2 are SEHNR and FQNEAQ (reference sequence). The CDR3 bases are TGTGCCAGCAGCTTATACGACGGGGAGCTGTTTTTT. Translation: CASSLYDGELFF.

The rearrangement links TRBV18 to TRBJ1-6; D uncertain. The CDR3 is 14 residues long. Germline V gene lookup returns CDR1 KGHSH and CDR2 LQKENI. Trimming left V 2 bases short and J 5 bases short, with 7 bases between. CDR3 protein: CASSPEAHNSPLHF. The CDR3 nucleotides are TGTGCCAGCTCACCAGAGGCTCATAATTCACCCCTCCACTTT. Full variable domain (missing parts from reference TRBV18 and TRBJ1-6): NAGVMQNPRHLVRRRGQEARLRCSPMKGHSHVYWYRQLPEEGLKFMVYLQKENIIDESGMPKERFSAEFPKEGPSILRIQQVVRGDSAAYFCASSPEAHNSPLHFGNGTRLTVT.

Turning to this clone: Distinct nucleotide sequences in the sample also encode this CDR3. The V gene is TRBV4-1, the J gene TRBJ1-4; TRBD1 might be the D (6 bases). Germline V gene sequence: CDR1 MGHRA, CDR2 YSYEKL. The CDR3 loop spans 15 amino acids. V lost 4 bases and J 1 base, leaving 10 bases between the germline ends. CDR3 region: CASSLGRGTNEKLFF. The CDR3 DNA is TGCGCCAGCAGCCTGGGCAGGGGAACTAATGAAAAACTGTTTTTT.

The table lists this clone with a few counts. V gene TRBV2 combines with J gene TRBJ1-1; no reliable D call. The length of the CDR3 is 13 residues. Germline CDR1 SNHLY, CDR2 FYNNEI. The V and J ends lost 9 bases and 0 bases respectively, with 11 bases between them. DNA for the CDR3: TGTGCCAGACATGTAGTAATGAACACTGAAGCTTTCTTT. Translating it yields CARHVVMNTEAFF.

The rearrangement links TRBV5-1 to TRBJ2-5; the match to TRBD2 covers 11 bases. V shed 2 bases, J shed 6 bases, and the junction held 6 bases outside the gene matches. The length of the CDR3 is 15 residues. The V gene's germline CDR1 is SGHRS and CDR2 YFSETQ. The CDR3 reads CASSLVLAGVKTQYF. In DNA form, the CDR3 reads TGCGCCAGCAGCTTAGTACTAGCGGGGGTAAAGACCCAGTACTTC.

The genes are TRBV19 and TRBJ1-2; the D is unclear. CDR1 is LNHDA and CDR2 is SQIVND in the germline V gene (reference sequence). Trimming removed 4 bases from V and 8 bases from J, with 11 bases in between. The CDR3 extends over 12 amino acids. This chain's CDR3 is CASSKGEGGYTF. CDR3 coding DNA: TGTGCCAGTAGTAAGGGTGAGGGCGGCTACACCTTC.

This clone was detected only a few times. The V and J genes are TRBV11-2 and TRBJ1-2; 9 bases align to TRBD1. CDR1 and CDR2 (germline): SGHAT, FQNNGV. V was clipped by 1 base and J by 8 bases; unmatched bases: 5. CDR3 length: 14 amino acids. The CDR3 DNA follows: TGTGCCAGCAGCTTAGTGGACAGGGGCTTCGGCTACACCTTC. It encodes CASSLVDRGFGYTF.

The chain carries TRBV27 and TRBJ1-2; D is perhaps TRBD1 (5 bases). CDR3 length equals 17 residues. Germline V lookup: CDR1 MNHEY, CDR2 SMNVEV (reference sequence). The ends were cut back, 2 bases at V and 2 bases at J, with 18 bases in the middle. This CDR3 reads CASSLMGGTWTNYGYTF. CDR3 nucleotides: TGTGCCAGCAGTTTAATGGGGGGAACCTGGACAAACTATGGCTACACCTTC.

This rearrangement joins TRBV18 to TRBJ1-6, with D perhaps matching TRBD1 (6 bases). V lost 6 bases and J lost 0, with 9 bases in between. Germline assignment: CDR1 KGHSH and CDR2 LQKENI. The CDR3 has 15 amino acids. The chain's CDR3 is CASSTGTSYNSPLHF. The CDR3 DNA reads TGTGCCAGCTCCACAGGGACCTCCTATAATTCACCCCTCCACTTT.

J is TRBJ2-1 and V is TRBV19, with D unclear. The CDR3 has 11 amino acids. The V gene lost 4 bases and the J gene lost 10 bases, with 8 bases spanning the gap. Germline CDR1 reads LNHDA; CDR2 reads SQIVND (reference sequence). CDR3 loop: CASSTVTEQFF. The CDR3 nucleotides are TGTGCCAGTAGTACCGTCACCGAGCAGTTCTTC.

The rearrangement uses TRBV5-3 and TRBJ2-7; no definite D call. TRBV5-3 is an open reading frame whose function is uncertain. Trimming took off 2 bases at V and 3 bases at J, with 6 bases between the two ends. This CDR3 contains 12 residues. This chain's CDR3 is CARSFESYEQYF. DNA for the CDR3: TGTGCCAGAAGCTTCGAAAGCTACGAGCAGTACTTC.

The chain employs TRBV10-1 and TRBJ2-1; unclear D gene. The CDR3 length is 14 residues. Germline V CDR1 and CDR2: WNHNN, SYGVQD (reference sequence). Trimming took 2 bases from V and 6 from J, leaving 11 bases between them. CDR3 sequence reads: CASSEKRQPNEQFF. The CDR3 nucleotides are TGCGCCAGCAGTGAGAAGAGGCAGCCCAATGAGCAGTTCTTC.

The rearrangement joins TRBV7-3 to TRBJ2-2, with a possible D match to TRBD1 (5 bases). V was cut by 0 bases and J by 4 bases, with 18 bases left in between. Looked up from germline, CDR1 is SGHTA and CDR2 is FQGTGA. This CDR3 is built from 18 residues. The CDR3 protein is CASSLTKKTGPPTGELFF. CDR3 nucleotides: TGTGCCAGCAGCTTAACGAAGAAAACAGGACCCCCCACCGGGGAGCTGTTTTTT.

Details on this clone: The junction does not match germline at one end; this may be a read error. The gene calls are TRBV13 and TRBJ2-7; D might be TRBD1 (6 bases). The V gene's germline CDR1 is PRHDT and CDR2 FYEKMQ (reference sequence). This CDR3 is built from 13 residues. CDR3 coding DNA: TGTGCCAGCAGCTTAGGAACGATGGGGAACAGGGACTTC. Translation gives CASSLGTMGNRDF.

The CDR3 DNA follows: TGTGCCAGCAGCTCGACGGGCAGGTACTCCTACGAGCAGTACTTC. It specifies CASSSTGRYSYEQYF. The chain links TRBV13 to TRBJ2-7, with D hard to call. The CDR3 totals 15 residues. The germline CDR1 and CDR2 sequences are PRHDT and FYEKMQ (reference sequence). V lost 4 bases, J lost 0 bases, and 13 bases lay in between.

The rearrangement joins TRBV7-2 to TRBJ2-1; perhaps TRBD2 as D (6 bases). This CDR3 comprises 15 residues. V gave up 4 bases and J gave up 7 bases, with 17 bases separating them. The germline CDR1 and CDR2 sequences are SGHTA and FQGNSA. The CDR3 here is CASSSFQGTRNEQFF. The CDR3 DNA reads TGTGCCAGCAGCTCCTTCCAAGGGACTCGGAATGAGCAGTTCTTC. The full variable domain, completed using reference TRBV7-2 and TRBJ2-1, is GAGVSQSPSNKVTEKGKDVELRCDPISGHTALYWYRQSLGQGLEFLIYFQGNSAPDKSGLPSDRFSAERTGGSVSTLTIQRTQQEDSAVYLCASSSFQGTRNEQFFGPGTRLTVL.

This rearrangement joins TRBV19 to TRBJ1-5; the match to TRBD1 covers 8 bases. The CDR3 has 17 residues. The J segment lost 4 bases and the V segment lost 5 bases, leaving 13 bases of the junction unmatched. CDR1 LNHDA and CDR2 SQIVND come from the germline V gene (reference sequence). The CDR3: CASSSPWTGHLNQPQHF. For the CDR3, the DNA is TGTGCCAGTAGTTCTCCGTGGACAGGGCATCTAAATCAGCCCCAGCATTTT. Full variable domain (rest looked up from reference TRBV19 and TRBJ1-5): DGGITQSPKYLFRKEGQNVTLSCEQNLNHDAMYWYRQDPGQGLRLIYYSQIVNDFQKGDIAEGYSVSREKKESFPLTVTSAQKNPTAFYLCASSSPWTGHLNQPQHFGDGTRLSIL.

CDR3 sequence (DNA): TGTGCCAGCAGACGGTCAAACTACACAATTCGCACTGAAGCTTTCTTT. Its protein product is CASRRSNYTIRTEAFF. The rearrangement links TRBV21-1 to TRBJ1-1. TRBV21-1 is assigned pseudogene status. The CDR3 runs 16 residues.

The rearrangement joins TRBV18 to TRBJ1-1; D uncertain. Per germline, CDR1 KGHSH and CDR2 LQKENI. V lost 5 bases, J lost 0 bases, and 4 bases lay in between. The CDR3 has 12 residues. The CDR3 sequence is CASSGVNTEAFF. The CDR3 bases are TGTGCCAGCTCAGGCGTGAACACTGAAGCTTTCTTT.

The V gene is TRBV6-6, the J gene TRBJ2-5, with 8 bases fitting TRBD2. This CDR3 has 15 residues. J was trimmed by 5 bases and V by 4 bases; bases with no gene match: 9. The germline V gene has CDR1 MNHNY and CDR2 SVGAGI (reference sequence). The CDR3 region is CASSSPRLAQETQYF. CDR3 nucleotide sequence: TGTGCCAGCAGTTCCCCGAGACTAGCGCAGGAGACCCAGTACTTC.